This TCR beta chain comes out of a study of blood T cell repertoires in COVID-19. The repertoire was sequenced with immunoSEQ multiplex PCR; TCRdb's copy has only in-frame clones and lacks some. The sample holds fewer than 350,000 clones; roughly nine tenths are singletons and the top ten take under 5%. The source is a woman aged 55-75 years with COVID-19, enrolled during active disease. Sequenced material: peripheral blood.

CDR3 in amino acids: CASSPSGQGIYGYTF. The DNA for the CDR3 is TGTGCCAGCAGTCCCTCGGGACAGGGCATCTATGGCTACACCTTC. V and J are TRBV6-5 and TRBJ1-2; 9 bases fit TRBD1. This CDR3 has 15 amino acids. The junction had 8 bases not matched to a gene; V was cut back by 5 bases and J by 4 bases. Germline V gene sequence: CDR1 MNHEY, CDR2 SVGAGI.